The rows below give T cell receptor beta chains drawn from one sample of a study of blood T cell repertoires in COVID-19. Here immunoSEQ multiplex PCR was the method, and the copy in TCRdb shows in-frame clones only, minus some. The sample includes about 100,000 clones, about 86% seen only once; the top ten take roughly 6.5%. The sequencing sample was made of peripheral blood. These receptors were obtained from a man aged 55 to 70 with acute or convalescent COVID-19. Both conserved end residues are part of each CDR3. The order of the fields is D gene, V gene, J gene, CDR3 protein, CDR3 DNA. The D gene is left open where the match is weak.

d_call: TRBD2; v_call: TRBV19; j_call: TRBJ2-5; cdr3_aa: CASSRGLAGGETQYF; cdr3_nt: TGTGCCAGTAGTAGAGGACTAGCGGGGGGGGAGACCCAGTACTTC
d_call: NA; v_call: TRBV11-3; j_call: TRBJ2-1; cdr3_aa: CASSPGGSGNNEQFF; cdr3_nt: TGTGCCAGCAGCCCTGGGGGGAGTGGGAACAATGAGCAGTTCTTC
d_call: NA; v_call: TRBV3-1/TRBV3-2; j_call: TRBJ2-5; cdr3_aa: CASSVAGAGETQYF; cdr3_nt: TGTGCCAGCAGCGTCGCAGGGGCAGGAGAGACCCAGTACTTC
d_call: NA; v_call: TRBV5-1; j_call: TRBJ2-2; cdr3_aa: CASSRSGAVNTGELFF; cdr3_nt: TGCGCCAGCAGCCGGAGTGGGGCGGTGAACACCGGGGAGCTGTTTTTT
d_call: TRBD1; v_call: TRBV19; j_call: TRBJ1-3; cdr3_aa: CASSSAGTGASGNTIYF; cdr3_nt: TGTGCCAGTAGTTCAGCCGGGACAGGGGCCTCTGGAAACACCATATATTTT
d_call: TRBD1; v_call: TRBV30; j_call: TRBJ1-6; cdr3_aa: CAWTRQGYNSPLHF; cdr3_nt: TGTGCCTGGACAAGACAGGGCTATAATTCACCCCTCCACTTT
d_call: TRBD2; v_call: TRBV5-1; j_call: TRBJ2-3; cdr3_aa: CASSLAGGLDTQYF; cdr3_nt: TGCGCCAGCAGCTTAGCGGGAGGGCTGGATACGCAGTATTTT
d_call: NA; v_call: TRBV6-6; j_call: TRBJ2-2; cdr3_aa: CASSYSRRNTGELFF; cdr3_nt: TGTGCCAGCAGTTACTCACGGAGGAACACCGGGGAGCTGTTTTTT
d_call: NA; v_call: TRBV7-8; j_call: TRBJ1-3; cdr3_aa: CASSLGRTSLSGNTIYF; cdr3_nt: TGTGCCAGCAGCTTAGGCAGGACAAGCCTCTCTGGAAACACCATATATTTT
d_call: NA; v_call: TRBV11-3; j_call: TRBJ2-1; cdr3_aa: CASSFGAVPPFF; cdr3_nt: TGTGCCAGCAGCTTCGGAGCGGTCCCCCCGTTCTTC
d_call: TRBD1; v_call: TRBV5-8; j_call: TRBJ2-3; cdr3_aa: CASSRGQGIGTDTQYF; cdr3_nt: TGTGCCAGCAGCAGGGGACAGGGGATCGGCACAGATACGCAGTATTTT
d_call: TRBD1; v_call: TRBV5-1; j_call: TRBJ2-1; cdr3_aa: CASSYRQGAFNEQFF; cdr3_nt: TGCGCCAGCAGCTATAGACAGGGGGCGTTCAATGAGCAGTTCTTC
d_call: NA; v_call: TRBV7-3; j_call: TRBJ2-2; cdr3_aa: CASSLIGGNTGELFF; cdr3_nt: TGTGCCAGCAGCTTAATCGGGGGGAACACCGGGGAGCTGTTTTTT
d_call: NA; v_call: TRBV6-2/TRBV6-3; j_call: TRBJ1-4; cdr3_aa: CASSRQIANEKLFF; cdr3_nt: TGTGCCAGCAGTCGACAGATTGCTAATGAAAAACTGTTTTTT
d_call: TRBD2; v_call: TRBV11-3; j_call: TRBJ2-1; cdr3_aa: CASSSTSRNEQFF; cdr3_nt: TGTGCCAGCAGCTCGACTAGCCGGAATGAGCAGTTCTTC
d_call: NA; v_call: TRBV5-5; j_call: TRBJ1-1; cdr3_aa: CASSFTRNTEAFF; cdr3_nt: TGTGCCAGCAGCTTTACTAGAAACACTGAAGCTTTCTTT
d_call: NA; v_call: TRBV12-3/TRBV12-4; j_call: TRBJ1-5; cdr3_aa: CASSHTSSQPQHF; cdr3_nt: TGTGCCAGCAGTCATACTAGTTCCCAGCCCCAGCATTTT
d_call: NA; v_call: TRBV19; j_call: TRBJ2-5; cdr3_aa: CASSIDAAGGETQYF; cdr3_nt: TGTGCCAGTAGTATAGATGCGGCCGGCGGCGAGACCCAGTACTTC